What follows describes a single T cell receptor beta chain. The CDR3 sequence is 14 residues long. Germline V gives CDR1 KGHDR, CDR2 SFDVKD. V trimming: 4 bases; J trimming: 2 bases; junction bases outside the gene matches: 3. These data come from a study of blood T cell repertoires in COVID-19. Whole-study context: The United States, Italy and Spain provided the acute and convalescent COVID-19 samples.

Method: immunoSEQ multiplex PCR; TCRdb's copy keeps in-frame clones and lacks some. This sample has 350,000 to 450,000 clones, with 85% found just once. The receptor's source is a woman younger than 30 with acute or convalescent COVID-19. The rearrangement links TRBV24-1 to TRBJ2-5; 7 positions agree with TRBD1. Sequenced sample: peripheral blood. Here the CDR3 reads CATSEGTAQETQYF. The CDR3 nucleotides are TGTGCCACCAGTGAGGGGACAGCGCAAGAGACCCAGTACTTC.